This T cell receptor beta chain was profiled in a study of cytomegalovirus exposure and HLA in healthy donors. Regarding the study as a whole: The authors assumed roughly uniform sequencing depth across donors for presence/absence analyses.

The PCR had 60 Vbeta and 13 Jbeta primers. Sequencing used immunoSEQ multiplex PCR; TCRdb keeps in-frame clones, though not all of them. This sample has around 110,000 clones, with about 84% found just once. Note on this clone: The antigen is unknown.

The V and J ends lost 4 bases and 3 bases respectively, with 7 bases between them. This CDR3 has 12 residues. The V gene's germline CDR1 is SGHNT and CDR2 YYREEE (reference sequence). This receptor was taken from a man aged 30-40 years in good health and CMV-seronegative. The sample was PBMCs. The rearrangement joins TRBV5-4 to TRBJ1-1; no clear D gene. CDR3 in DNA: TGTGCCAGCAGCATGGCAGACACTGAAGCTTTCTTT. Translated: CASSMADTEAFF.